This record covers a single TCR beta chain. This specimen belongs to a study of Ad26.COV2.S vaccination and SARS-CoV-2 variants. Documented treatment: approximately 18 received Ad26.COV2.S at low or high dose, single or two shots; about five received placebo; per-sample allocation not given. Repertoires come from day 63 after the first vaccine or placebo injection. CDR1 and CDR2 from the germline V gene are PRHDT and FYEKMQ (reference sequence). CDR3 size: 12 residues. V shed 3 bases and J shed 7 bases, with 4 bases lying between them. Sequenced by immunoSEQ multiplex PCR; TCRdb stores in-frame clones only, minus some. The sample has roughly 380,000 clones; about 85% are singletons.

This rearrangement joins TRBV13 to TRBJ1-6; no reliable D call. This receptor was taken from a person aged 18-65 years who received the Ad26.COV2.S COVID-19 vaccine or a placebo. The sample was peripheral blood, taken in a trial of Ad26.COV2.S vaccine versus placebo. The CDR3 spells CASSLGNSPLHF. In nucleotides, the CDR3 is TGTGCCAGCAGCTTGGGGAATTCACCCCTCCACTTT.